A selection of T cell receptor beta chains follows, all from one sample in a study of T cells after yellow fever vaccination. Via MiXCR, TCRdb re-called the 5' RACE reads, giving one row per CDR3 protein. In the table there are 300,000 or so distinct CDR3 sequences, 8.5% to 10% of which are singletons. The material was CD4+ T cells sorted from PBMCs, obtained 5 days after the yellow fever booster vaccination. These receptors were obtained from a man aged 18-30 years who received the YFV17D yellow fever vaccine. Each CDR3 is given without its conserved first and last residue. Fields, in order: V gene, J gene, CDR3 protein.

TRBV2	TRBJ1-6	ASQQRRQGYSPLH
TRBV7-8	TRBJ2-1	ASSLVGGNFYNEQF
TRBV7-6	TRBJ2-5	ASSLGFNGETQY
TRBV9	TRBJ2-5	ASSVAPGSQGWETQY
TRBV20-1	TRBJ2-5	SAPISLQETQY
TRBV7-2	TRBJ2-4	ASSKQGIAKNIQY
TRBV6-2/TRBV6-3	TRBJ2-5	ASALLTGGETQY
TRBV10-3	TRBJ2-7	AIGKGLYEQY
TRBV3-1	TRBJ2-5	ASSLSPLQETQY
TRBV12-3/TRBV12-4	TRBJ1-2	ASSWGPSAV
TRBV4-2	TRBJ2-7	ASSQARTGEQY
TRBV5-1	TRBJ2-1	ASSLGFNEQF
TRBV6-6	TRBJ2-5	ASSRSGGYQETQY
TRBV20-1	TRBJ1-4	SAVGREKLF
TRBV29-1	TRBJ2-2	SVVTGTGHELNTGELF
TRBV6-5	TRBJ2-3	ASSLTSARTDTQY
TRBV11-2	TRBJ1-6	ASSFDSPLH